The entry that follows covers one T cell receptor (beta chain) sequence. Its antigen is as yet unknown. The J segment lost 2 bases and the V segment lost 5 bases, leaving 6 bases of the junction unmatched. The CDR3 sequence is 14 residues long. Germline values: CDR1 MNHEY, CDR2 SMNVEV (reference sequence). Several immunoSEQ 96-well plates shared each subset's DNA, each plate a replicate. Only in-frame clones appear in the TCRdb table, and some are missing; sequencing was by immunoSEQ multiplex PCR. The data hold 180,000 or so clones, with approximately 92% observed a single time. A CD45RA+ naive subset and a CD45RA-negative memory subset were split from CD4+ cells. The sample is drawn from a study of shared clonotypes between healthy human individuals. Regarding the study as a whole: Large depth notwithstanding, sorted-subset sequencing proved incomplete by rarefaction. Tissues were not sampled, only blood, and their repertoires likely differ.

The chain recombines TRBV27 with TRBJ2-7; 7 bases line up with TRBD1. Sequenced input: naive CD4+ T cells sorted from blood. Regarding subset: CD45RA+ positively selected. The TCR was taken from a woman aged 30 to 39 in good health. The CDR3: CASSTRDRAYEQYF. The CDR3 DNA is TGTGCCAGCAGTACCCGGGACAGAGCCTACGAGCAGTACTTC.